These 9 T cell receptor beta chains share one sample of origin, sequenced in a study of technical replicates of blood from a few donors. Produced via immunoSEQ multiplex PCR; TCRdb's table is partial and in-frame only. Among nearly 80,000 clones, 93% were seen once, and the ten largest hold around 0.43%. Sequenced input: T cells isolated from PBMCs. The receptors here all came from a human donor in good health.

The V and J genes are TRBV5-6 and TRBJ2-7; 14 bases align to TRBD2. The trim removed 3 bases at V and 3 bases at J, leaving 2 bases unmatched. This CDR3 region has 15 residues. Germline V gene sequence: CDR1 SGHDT, CDR2 YYEEEE. DNA for the CDR3: TGTGCCAGCAGCTATGGGACTAGCGGGAGCTACGAGCAGTACTTC. This sequence encodes CASSYGTSGSYEQYF.

The chain carries TRBV7-9 and TRBJ2-1; 10 nucleotides match TRBD2. Per germline, CDR1 SEHNR and CDR2 FQNEAQ (reference sequence). This CDR3 contains 13 residues. The J segment lost 14 bases and the V segment lost 5 bases, leaving 9 bases of the junction unmatched. CDR3 nucleotide sequence: TGTGCCAGCAGCCCCGCCAAGCGGGAGGGGAAGTTCTTC. The encoded protein is CASSPAKREGKFF.

The chain is built from TRBV27 and TRBJ2-1; tentative D call: TRBD1 (6 bases). Per the germline V gene, CDR1 is MNHEY and CDR2 is SMNVEV (reference sequence). The CDR3 has 16 residues. The V gene lost 1 base and the J gene lost 6 bases, with 16 bases spanning the gap. The DNA of the CDR3 is TGTGCCAGCAGTTTATTGGGACATTCCCCCTCCAATGAGCAGTTCTTC. Translation gives CASSLLGHSPSNEQFF.

This clone was observed a handful of times. J is TRBJ1-1 and V is TRBV6-1; D call uncertain. The V end lost 1 base, the J end lost 0 bases, and 15 bases lay between the germline ends. CDR3 size: 17 residues. In germline, CDR1 is MNHNS, CDR2 SASEGT. The CDR3 DNA reads TGTGCCAGCAGTGAAGGCTTAGGGAGGAGGTTGAACACTGAAGCTTTCTTT. This sequence encodes CASSEGLGRRLNTEAFF.

This rearrangement joins TRBV11-2 to TRBJ1-1; D possibly corresponds to TRBD1 (5 bases). The CDR3 is 15 amino acids. V was shortened by 3 bases and J by 6 bases, with 17 bases between the two germline ends. Germline V gene sequence: CDR1 SGHAT, CDR2 FQNNGV. DNA for the CDR3: TGTGCCAGCAGCTTCTCGGGACTCCGTGACGCTGAAGCTTTCTTT. This sequence encodes CASSFSGLRDAEAFF.

This clone appeared once. CDR3 protein: CASSPDRDSLTDTQYF. The CDR3 DNA is TGTGCCAGCTCGCCCGATCGGGACTCCCTCACAGATACGCAGTATTTT. The V gene is TRBV19, the J gene TRBJ2-3; tentatively, D is TRBD2 (6 bases). The CDR3 is 16 residues long. With 9 bases removed from V and 2 bases from J, the gap between germline ends came to 21 bases. CDR1 is LNHDA and CDR2 is SQIVND in the germline V gene (reference sequence). Full variable domain (missing parts from reference TRBV19 and TRBJ2-3): DGGITQSPKYLFRKEGQNVTLSCEQNLNHDAMYWYRQDPGQGLRLIYYSQIVNDFQKGDIAEGYSVSREKKESFPLTVTSAQKNPTAFYLCASSPDRDSLTDTQYFGPGTRLTVL.

This clone is medium-sized (0.01 to 0.1%). CDR3 nucleotide sequence: TGTGCCCGACCCGGAGGGGAGGGTGATGGCGGGGAGCTGTTTTTT. It specifies CARPGGEGDGGELFF. This chain uses TRBV30 with TRBJ2-2; 7 bases are a match to TRBD2. Germline CDR1 GTSNPN, CDR2 SVGIG (reference sequence). J was trimmed by 7 bases and V by 8 bases; bases with no gene match: 16. The CDR3 is 15 amino acids.

The chain carries TRBV4-1 and TRBJ2-3, with 7 bases aligning to TRBD2. Germline-derived CDR1 and CDR2 are MGHRA and YSYEKL. The V segment lost 4 bases and the J segment 0 bases; nucleotides outside the gene matches: 4. The CDR3 sequence is 15 residues long. CDR3 in amino acids: CASSLSGPSTDTQYF. CDR3 nucleotide sequence: TGCGCCAGCAGCCTTAGCGGGCCCAGCACAGATACGCAGTATTTT.

This clone was seen a single time. The rearrangement joins TRBV7-8 to TRBJ1-1; 8 bases align to TRBD1. The J segment lost 3 bases and the V segment lost 3 bases, leaving 6 bases of the junction unmatched. The germline V gene encodes CDR1 SGHVS and CDR2 FQNEAQ. CDR3 length: 15 residues. This CDR3 is CASSFQGAQYTEAFF. Written as DNA, the CDR3 is TGTGCCAGCAGCTTTCAGGGGGCGCAGTACACTGAAGCTTTCTTT.